Listed below are T cell receptor beta chains from one sample, sequenced in a study of identical twins. TCRdb reprocessed the 5' RACE reads with MiXCR, giving one entry per CDR3 protein. The table shows some 460,000 distinct CDR3 sequences, with 14% occurring only once. These same records also appear under a second study, on yellow fever vaccine responses in identical twins.

Sample: CD4+ T cells sorted from blood. The receptors come from a young woman in good health. Both conserved end residues are part of each CDR3. A D gene is named only where the DNA matches it firmly. Clone size is not always given. Where it is, it says once, few, many or a class for expanded clones.

J,size,V,D,DNA,CDR3
TRBJ2-7,-,TRBV7-2,-,TGTGCCAGCAGCCCGTCTTTAAGGGGCGCTTCCTACGAGCAGTACTTC,CASSPSLRGASYEQYF
TRBJ1-5,many,TRBV12-3/TRBV12-4,TRBD1,TGTGCCAGCAGTAAAAACAGGGGTAGCAATCAGCCCCAGCATTTT,CASSKNRGSNQPQHF
TRBJ1-4,many,TRBV5-1,TRBD1,TGCGCCAGCAGCTTGGCCGGGGACAGTAATGAAAAACTGTTTTTT,CASSLAGDSNEKLFF
TRBJ2-3,-,TRBV7-2,-,TGTGCCAGCAGCTTAGCGCCATCGGATACGCAGTATTTT,CASSLAPSDTQYF
TRBJ2-2,-,TRBV12-3/TRBV12-4,TRBD1,TGTGCCAGCAGTTTTGGGACAGGGAACACCGGGGAGCTGTTTTTT,CASSFGTGNTGELFF
TRBJ2-7,many,TRBV7-2,TRBD2,TGTGCCAGCAGCCCATCTAGCGGGAGGTCTTACGAGCAGTACTTC,CASSPSSGRSYEQYF
TRBJ2-1,-,TRBV27,-,TGTGCCAGCAGTTTATCCCCCACATATTACCAGTTCTTC,CASSLSPTYYQFF
TRBJ2-7,few,TRBV6-2/TRBV6-3,-,TGTGCCAGCAGCACACCGGGACCACTGGCCTACGAGCAGTACTTC,CASSTPGPLAYEQYF
TRBJ2-4,-,TRBV2,-,TGTGCCAGCAGTGAACAGGAAAACATTCAGTACTTC,CASSEQENIQYF
TRBJ1-1,many,TRBV5-1,-,TGCGCCAGCAGCCTATCGGTATTATCCATGAACACTGAAGCTTTCTTT,CASSLSVLSMNTEAFF
TRBJ2-3,-,TRBV12-5,-,TGTGCTAGTGGTTTTTGGGGCTTCACAGATACGCAGTATTTT,CASGFWGFTDTQYF
TRBJ2-7,-,TRBV4-1,TRBD2,TGCGCCAGCAGCCGAGGCACTAGCGGGAGTATAGTGCAGTACTTC,CASSRGTSGSIVQYF
TRBJ1-6,-,TRBV6-2/TRBV6-3,TRBD1,TGTGCCAGCAGTTACGATCCCGGGACAGTTAATTCACCCCTCCACTTT,CASSYDPGTVNSPLHF
TRBJ2-2,-,TRBV15,TRBD1,TGTGCCACCAGCAGAGGGGGGACAGGGAATACCGGGGAGCTGTTTTTT,CATSRGGTGNTGELFF
TRBJ2-7,few,TRBV7-9,TRBD1,TGTGCCAGCAGCTTAGTTGCAGGGGGTTCGGGCGAGCAGTACTTC,CASSLVAGGSGEQYF
TRBJ2-7,-,TRBV29-1,TRBD2,TGCAGCGCCCTCTATCCCGGGACTAGCGGGAGGACTTTATACGAGCAGTACTTC,CSALYPGTSGRTLYEQYF
TRBJ1-5,-,TRBV7-3,-,TGTGCCAGCAGCTTATATCCAGGGCCTCAGCCCCAGCATTTT,CASSLYPGPQPQHF
TRBJ2-7,-,TRBV10-3,TRBD1,TGTGCCAGCGCTAGCAGCAGGGACAGGGGGCAGGGCGAGCAGTACTTC,CASASSRDRGQGEQYF
TRBJ2-5,once,TRBV23-1,TRBD1,TGCGCCAGCAGTCAGAGACAGGGACGGGGTGAGACCCAGTACTTC,CASSQRQGRGETQYF
TRBJ2-1,-,TRBV28,-,TGTGCCAGCAGTTTTCCCAGAACCCCCTACAATGAGCAGTTCTTC,CASSFPRTPYNEQFF
TRBJ2-5,-,TRBV5-1,-,TGCGCCAGCAGCTTGTTCGACCTAGCCCAAGAGACCCAGTACTTC,CASSLFDLAQETQYF
TRBJ1-6,-,TRBV20-1,TRBD1,TGCAGTGCACGGACAGGGGTTGGATCACCCCTCCACTTT,CSARTGVGSPLHF
TRBJ2-7,-,TRBV3-1,TRBD1,TGTGCCAGCAGCCTACCGGGACAGGGGGCAGGCGAGCAGTACTTC,CASSLPGQGAGEQYF
TRBJ2-1,-,TRBV15,-,TGTGCCACCAGCAGACATGTGGATTACTCCTACAATGAGCAGTTCTTC,CATSRHVDYSYNEQFF
TRBJ2-1,many,TRBV3-1,-,TGTGCCAGCAGCCAAGGAACTCAGGACAATGAGCAGTTCTTC,CASSQGTQDNEQFF
TRBJ2-7,-,TRBV10-2,TRBD2,TGCGCCAGCATTTTGTCTAGCGGTGCCTACGAGCAGTACTTC,CASILSSGAYEQYF
TRBJ1-5,few,TRBV12-3/TRBV12-4,-,TGTGCCAGCAGTCCACCGACAGGCCGAAATCAGCCCCAGCATTTT,CASSPPTGRNQPQHF
TRBJ2-1,few,TRBV5-1,TRBD1,TGCGCCAGCAGCTCGGGACAGTTGAGCTACCAAAGAGACAATGAGCAGTTCTTC,CASSSGQLSYQRDNEQFF